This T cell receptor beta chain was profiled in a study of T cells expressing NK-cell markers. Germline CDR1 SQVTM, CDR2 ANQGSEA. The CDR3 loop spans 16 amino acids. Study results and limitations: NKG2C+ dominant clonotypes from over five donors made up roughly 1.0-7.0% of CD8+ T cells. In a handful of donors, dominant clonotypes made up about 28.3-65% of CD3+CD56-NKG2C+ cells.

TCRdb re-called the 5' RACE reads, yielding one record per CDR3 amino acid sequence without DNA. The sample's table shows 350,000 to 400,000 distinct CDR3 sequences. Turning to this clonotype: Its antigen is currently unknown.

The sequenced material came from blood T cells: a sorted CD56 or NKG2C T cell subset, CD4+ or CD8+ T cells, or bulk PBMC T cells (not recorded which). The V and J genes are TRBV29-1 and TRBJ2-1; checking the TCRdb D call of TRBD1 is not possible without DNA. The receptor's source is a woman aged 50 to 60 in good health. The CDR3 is CSVEPTRESSYNEQFF.